Sequencing of this T cell receptor (beta chain) was carried out in a study of T cells expressing NK-cell markers. Turning to the study itself: Sorted CD3+CD56+NKG2C+, CD3+CD56+NKG2C- and CD3+CD56-NKG2C+ T-cell subsets were beta-chain profiled.

Synthesis of TCR beta cDNA relied on 5'RACE template switching carrying UMIs. Following a re-call of the 5' RACE reads, TCRdb has one entry per CDR3 protein and lacks DNA. This sample contains roughly 380,000 distinct CDR3 sequences. Per germline, CDR1 MGHDK and CDR2 SYGVNS. This CDR3 contains 16 residues. Notes on this clonotype: Its antigen is not known.

Study-level results: NKG2C+ dominant clonotype frequencies in about 6 donors were roughly 1.0-7.5% of CD8+ T cells.

This TCR was recovered from a man between 18 and 69 years old in good health. Source material: blood T cells: a sorted CD56 or NKG2C T cell subset, CD4+ or CD8+ T cells, or bulk PBMC T cells (not recorded which). The chain carries TRBV25-1 and TRBJ1-3. CDR3 amino acids: CASSEGGAGSGNTIYF.